This T cell receptor (beta chain) was found in a study of T cell responses to AZD1222 COVID-19 vaccine. Notes on the study in general: Seropositive at baseline were only a handful of AZD1222 recipients. Unmutated variant regions are reportedly targeted by nearly half of spike-specific TCRs. Donors were mostly white British, more females; clonal diversity possibly underestimated.

This clone has just one count. Its antigen is not known. Clones were sequenced by immunoSEQ multiplex PCR, and TCRdb holds only the in-frame ones, with some missing. The repertoire consists of roughly 80,000 clones, with around 85% occurring once and the leading ten covering 11%. V was shortened by 9 bases and J by 10 bases, with 10 bases between the two germline ends. The CDR3 has 9 residues. This TCR was recovered from an adult who received the AZD1222 COVID-19 vaccine. Here the sequenced sample was peripheral blood, taken 28 days after the second AZD1222 dose. The chain uses TRBV23-1 and TRBJ2-7, with a tentative D call TRBD1 (5 bases). TRBV23-1 counts as an open reading frame of uncertain function. DNA for the CDR3: TGCGCCAGGGACATGGGACAGTACTTC. This codes for CARDMGQYF.